These 4 T cell receptor beta chains came from one sample sequenced in a study of CD8+CD57+ T cells in acquired aplastic anemia. The template for TCR beta VDJ and CDR3 sequence profiling was genomic DNA. From the reads, TCRdb called clonotypes with MiXCR, one entry per CDR3 protein. The sample shows over 150,000 distinct CDR3 sequences, roughly 49% of them seen only once. Patients selected for sequencing had displayed CD8+CD57+ cell expansion by flow cytometry. Sequencing input: sorted CD4+, CD8+, or CD8+CD57+ T cells (not recorded which) from PBMCs. The receptors stem from a human donor with aplastic anemia.

This clonotype was detected ten times or more. This chain connects TRBV19 to TRBJ2-1; 8 bases match TRBD2. This CDR3 is built from 17 residues. Looked up from germline, CDR1 is LNHDA and CDR2 is SQIVND (reference sequence). Losses at the gene ends were 3 bases for V and 4 bases for J; bases not matched to a gene: 11. The CDR3 reads CASSISWASGLYNEQFF. Written as DNA, the CDR3 is TGTGCCAGTAGTATTTCCTGGGCTAGCGGGCTTTACAATGAGCAGTTCTTC.

The sample holds one count of this clonotype. The chain couples TRBV7-3 to TRBJ2-5, with no clear D. CDR3 length: 14 amino acids. The germline V gene encodes CDR1 SGHTA and CDR2 FQGTGA. Trimming took 4 bases from V and 0 from J, leaving 9 bases between them. The CDR3: CASSWLGYQETQYF. DNA for the CDR3: TGTGCCAGCAGCTGGTTGGGTTACCAAGAGACCCAGTACTTC.

The gene calls are TRBV24-1 and TRBJ2-1; 9 bases match TRBD1. The CDR3 loop spans 17 amino acids. Germline CDR1 reads KGHDR; CDR2 reads SFDVKD. With V trimmed by 2 bases and J by 2 bases, 6 bases remained unmatched. The CDR3 protein is CATSDSTGTGTYNEQFF. CDR3 nucleotide sequence: TGTGCCACCAGTGATTCCACCGGGACAGGGACCTACAATGAGCAGTTCTTC.

This clonotype was observed once. One junction end disagrees with the germline gene, perhaps due to a read error. The rearrangement links TRBV20-1 to TRBJ2-7; 7 bases line up with TRBD2. CDR3 length equals 12 residues. CDR1 and CDR2 from the germline V gene are DFQATT and SNEGSKA (reference sequence). Here the CDR3 reads CSARDRSSGNPF. CDR3 coding DNA: TGCAGTGCTAGAGATCGGTCGAGCGGGAATCCCTTC.